The present T cell receptor (beta chain) was sequenced within a study of blood T cell repertoires in COVID-19 (dated by TCRdb to about 2020). Describing the broader study: Collaborator samples came from the United States, Italy and Spain and covered acute and convalescent phases of COVID-19. A de-identified subject ID, COVID-19 status, age in years and sex were almost always included in the sample metadata. Where available, HLA class I and class II types were obtained from metadata supplied by the sample provider rather than from assay-based typing. The prospective study material was composed of cDNA or gDNA derived from T cells, B-cell-depleted T cells, or PBMCs. The dataset comprised deeply sampled blood TCRbeta repertoires from subjects exposed to, actively infected with, or recovered from COVID-19. The samples were drawn from two sources: the first 160 participants of the ongoing ImmuneRACE study, and fewer than 1,500 subjects contributed by 6 global collaborators. The repertoires were released in a freely available public database intended as a resource for research on the immune response to SARS-CoV-2.

TCRbeta CDR3 regions were amplified from genomic DNA by means of the immunoSEQ Assay, a bias-controlled multiplex PCR. In the original analysis: The number of nucleated cells in each sample was estimated from the amplification of reference gene primers within the assay. Sequence reads were collapsed and filtered to measure the absolute abundance of every unique TCRbeta CDR3 rearrangement. For each sample, productive Simpson clonality was calculated as the square root of Simpson's diversity index over productive rearrangements. Sourced from immuneACCESS, this table was stored by TCRdb with only in-frame sequences that have V and J called. A share of the clones is absent; for the studies checked, an unresolved V gene accounts for under half, and the remainder has no known explanation. The V and J calls and clone size are taken from that table; D and trimming were inferred from the DNA. The table for this sample lists around 25,000 clones; 73% of them were counted only once. 15% to 20% of the sample belongs to the ten largest clones.

The collaborating institutions used their own protocols to collect whole blood in K2EDTA tubes. For TCRbeta analysis, collaborators shipped samples as frozen whole blood, isolated PBMCs, or DNA extracted from either of those sample types. The paper's findings and limits, for the study overall: Clinical and demographic metadata were provided uncurated, with the amount varying by source and participant.

There are 19 amino acids in the CDR3, from cysteine to phenylalanine inclusive. Here the CDR3 DNA is all that survives: 57 bases in frame from base 1. V is trimmed back by 1 base and J by 8 bases, and the junction contains 20 bases that no gene match accounts for. From a lookup of the germline V gene, CDR1 and CDR2 are SGHRS and YFSETQ. As regards this clone: Its specific antigen is unknown. No much larger clonotype is one base removed from it; base qualities were not supplied.

The sequenced material came from peripheral blood. The receptor chain draws on TRBV5-1 and TRBJ2-2; 7 of the junction bases match TRBD2. The source of this sequence is a human donor in a cohort sampled during active or convalescent COVID-19. The bases are TGCGCCAGCAGCTTGCTGGGAGGGAAGATAACCGGTAGGGTTGGGGAGCTGTTTTTT. It codes for CASSLLGGKITGRVGELFF. The CDR3, completed at both ends by the reference TRBV5-1 and TRBJ2-2 genes, gives the full variable domain KAGVTQTPRYLIKTRGQQVTLSCSPISGHRSVSWYQQTPGQGLQFLFEYFSETQRNKGNFPGRFSGRQFSNSRSEMNVSTLELGDSALYLCASSLLGGKITGRVGELFFGEGSRLTVL.